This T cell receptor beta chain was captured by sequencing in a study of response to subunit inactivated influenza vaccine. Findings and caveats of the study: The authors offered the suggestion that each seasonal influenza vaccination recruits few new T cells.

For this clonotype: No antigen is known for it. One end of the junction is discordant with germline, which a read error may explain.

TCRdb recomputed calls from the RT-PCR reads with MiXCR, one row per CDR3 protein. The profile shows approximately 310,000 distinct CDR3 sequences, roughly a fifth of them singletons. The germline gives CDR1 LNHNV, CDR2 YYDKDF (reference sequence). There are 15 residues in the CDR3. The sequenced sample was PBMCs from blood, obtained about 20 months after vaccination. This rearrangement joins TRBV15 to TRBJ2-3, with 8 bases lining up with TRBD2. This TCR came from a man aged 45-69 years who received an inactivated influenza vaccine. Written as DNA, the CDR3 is TGTGCTACCAGCCCAGGCGGGAGGTCCACAGATACGCAGTATTTT. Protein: CATSPGGRSTDTQYF.